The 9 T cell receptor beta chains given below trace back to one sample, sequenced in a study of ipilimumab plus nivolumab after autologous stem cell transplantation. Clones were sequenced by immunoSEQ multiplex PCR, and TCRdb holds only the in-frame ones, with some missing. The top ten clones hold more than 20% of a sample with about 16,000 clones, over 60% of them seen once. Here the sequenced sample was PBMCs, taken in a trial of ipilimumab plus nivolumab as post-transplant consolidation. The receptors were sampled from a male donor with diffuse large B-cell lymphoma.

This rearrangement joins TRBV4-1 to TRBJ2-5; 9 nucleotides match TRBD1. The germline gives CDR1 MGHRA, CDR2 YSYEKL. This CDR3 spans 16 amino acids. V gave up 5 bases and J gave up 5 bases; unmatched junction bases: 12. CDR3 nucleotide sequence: TGCGCCAGCAGCATCCGGGACAGGGCGGTAGTGGAGACCCAGTACTTC. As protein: CASSIRDRAVVETQYF.

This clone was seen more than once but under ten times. CDR3 amino acids: CASSLAGTSYETQYF. Here the CDR3 DNA reads TGTGCCAGCAGCTTGGCCGGGACTAGCTACGAGACCCAGTACTTC. The rearrangement joins TRBV5-4 to TRBJ2-5, with 9 bases identical to TRBD2. The CDR3 covers 15 residues. V dropped 0 bases and J dropped 5; count of bases not matched to a gene: 5. The germline gives CDR1 SGHNT, CDR2 YYREEE (reference sequence).

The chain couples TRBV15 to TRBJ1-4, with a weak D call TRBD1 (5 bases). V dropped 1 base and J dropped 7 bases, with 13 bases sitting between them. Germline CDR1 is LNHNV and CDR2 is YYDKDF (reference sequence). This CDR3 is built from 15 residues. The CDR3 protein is CATSRGGGIGEKLFF. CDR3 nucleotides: TGTGCCACCAGCAGAGGGGGGGGTATAGGTGAAAAACTGTTTTTT. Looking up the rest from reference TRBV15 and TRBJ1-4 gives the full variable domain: DAMVIQNPRYQVTQFGKPVTLSCSQTLNHNVMYWYQQKSSQAPKLLFHYYDKDFNNEADTPDNFQSRRPNTSFCFLDIRSPGLGDTAMYLCATSRGGGIGEKLFFGSGTQLSVL.

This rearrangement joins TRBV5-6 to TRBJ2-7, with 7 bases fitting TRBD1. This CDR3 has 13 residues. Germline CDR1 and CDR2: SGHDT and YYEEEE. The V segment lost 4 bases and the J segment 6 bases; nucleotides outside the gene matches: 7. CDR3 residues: CASSTRDRSEQYF. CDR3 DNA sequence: TGTGCCAGCAGCACCAGGGACAGATCCGAGCAGTACTTC.

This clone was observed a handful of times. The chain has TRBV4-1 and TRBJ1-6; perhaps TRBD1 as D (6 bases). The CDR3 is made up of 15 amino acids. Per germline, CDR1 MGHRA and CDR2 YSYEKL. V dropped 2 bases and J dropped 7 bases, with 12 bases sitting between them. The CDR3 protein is CASSQNYRENSPLHF. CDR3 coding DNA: TGCGCCAGCAGCCAAAACTACAGGGAGAATTCACCCCTCCACTTT.

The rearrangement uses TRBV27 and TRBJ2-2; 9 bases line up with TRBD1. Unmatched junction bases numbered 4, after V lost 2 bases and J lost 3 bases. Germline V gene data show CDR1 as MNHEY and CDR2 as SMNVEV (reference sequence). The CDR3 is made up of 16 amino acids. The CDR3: CASSLLGTGYTGELFF. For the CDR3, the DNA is TGTGCCAGCAGTTTACTCGGGACAGGGTACACCGGGGAGCTGTTTTTT.

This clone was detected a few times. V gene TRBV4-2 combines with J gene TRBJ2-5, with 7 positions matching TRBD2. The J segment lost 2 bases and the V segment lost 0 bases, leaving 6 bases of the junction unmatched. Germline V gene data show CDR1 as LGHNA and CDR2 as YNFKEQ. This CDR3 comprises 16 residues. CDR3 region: CASSQDWGGVQETQYF. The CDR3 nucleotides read TGTGCCAGCAGCCAAGATTGGGGGGGGGTACAAGAGACCCAGTACTTC.

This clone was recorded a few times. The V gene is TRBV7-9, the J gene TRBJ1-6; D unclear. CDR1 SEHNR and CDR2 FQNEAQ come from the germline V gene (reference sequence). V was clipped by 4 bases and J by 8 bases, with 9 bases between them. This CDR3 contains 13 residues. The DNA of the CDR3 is TGTGCCAGCAGCTCCCTTCCTTATTCACCCCTCCACTTT. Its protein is CASSSLPYSPLHF.

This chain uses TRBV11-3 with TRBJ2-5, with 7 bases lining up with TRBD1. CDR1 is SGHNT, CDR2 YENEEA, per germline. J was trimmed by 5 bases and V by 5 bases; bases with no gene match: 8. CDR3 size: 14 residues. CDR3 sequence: CASSPDRVVETQYF. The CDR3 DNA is TGTGCCAGCAGCCCCGACAGGGTCGTCGAGACCCAGTACTTC.